The present T cell receptor (beta chain) was sequenced within a study of CD8+CD57+ T cells in acquired aplastic anemia. Study background: Sorting CD4+ and CD8+ cells gave DNA averaging 3.2 ug.

With regard to this clonotype: This sequence may be a read error, since a much larger clone differs from it by one base.

Template material for TCR beta VDJ and CDR3 profiling consisted of genomic DNA. TCRdb reanalysed the reads using MiXCR and keeps one entry per CDR3 protein. Here the sample spans approximately 470,000 distinct CDR3 sequences, about a third being singletons. The CDR3 is 14 residues long. Germline CDR1 is SQVTM and CDR2 is ANQGSEA. J was trimmed by 8 bases and V by 4 bases; bases with no gene match: 10. The patients chosen for sequencing had shown expansion of CD8+CD57+ cells (detected by flow cytometry). The chain recombines TRBV29-1 with TRBJ2-1, with 8 bases identical to TRBD1. The TCR originated in a human donor with aplastic anemia. The sequenced sample consisted of sorted CD4+, CD8+, or CD8+CD57+ T cells (not recorded which) from PBMCs. The CDR3 coding sequence is TGCAGCGTTGTTGGACAGGGACCTGTCCATGAGCAGTTCTTC. This codes for CSVVGQGPVHEQFF.